A single sample is the source of the 31 T cell receptor beta chains below, sequenced in a study of blood T cell repertoires in COVID-19. Sequencing was performed with immunoSEQ multiplex PCR; in TCRdb, only in-frame clones are kept and a portion is missing. This table has 200,000 to 300,000 clones, 70% to 85% appearing once. The sample consisted of peripheral blood. These receptors were collected from an elderly man with acute or convalescent COVID-19.

Comment on this clone: Other DNA sequences from this sample encode an identical CDR3 as well. The V call is TRBV27, the J call TRBJ2-1; 7 bases align to TRBD2. CDR1 and CDR2 (germline): MNHEY, SMNVEV (reference sequence). J lost 4 bases, V lost 3 bases, and 0 bases had no gene match. The CDR3 extends over 13 amino acids. As DNA, the CDR3 is TGTGCCAGCAGTTTGGGGGGGTACAATGAGCAGTTCTTC. The encoded protein is CASSLGGYNEQFF.

J is TRBJ1-1 and V is TRBV14, with 8 bases aligning to TRBD1. V gave up 5 bases and J gave up 5 bases; unmatched junction bases: 7. The CDR3 has 14 residues. The germline V gene has CDR1 SGHDN and CDR2 FVKESK. The CDR3 nucleotides read TGTGCCAGCAGCGCCCGGACAGGGAAAACTGAAGCTTTCTTT. Amino acid sequence: CASSARTGKTEAFF.

The chain is built from TRBV7-9 and TRBJ2-7; a possible D gene is TRBD1 (6 bases). The CDR3 spans 14 residues. In germline, CDR1 is SEHNR, CDR2 FQNEAQ (reference sequence). The V gene lost 3 bases and the J gene lost 2 bases, with 11 bases spanning the gap. In DNA, the CDR3 is TGTGCCAGCAGCTTCGGACAGCCGGCCTACGAGCAGTACTTC. Translation: CASSFGQPAYEQYF.

The rearrangement uses TRBV28 and TRBJ1-5; D call uncertain. Germline-derived CDR1 and CDR2 are MDHEN and SYDVKM. Trimming stripped 3 bases from V and 1 base from J, with 7 bases between. The CDR3 contains 14 residues. The DNA for the CDR3 is TGTGCCAGCAGTTTCGCGGGGAGCAATCAGCCCCAGCATTTT. Protein sequence: CASSFAGSNQPQHF.

The rearrangement links TRBV7-7 to TRBJ1-1; no firm D call. V lost 1 base, J lost 1 base, and 4 bases lay in between. In germline, CDR1 is SSHAT, CDR2 FNYEAQ (reference sequence). The CDR3 runs to 13 residues. The CDR3 sequence: CASSLDRNTEAFF. CDR3 nucleotides: TGTGCCAGCAGCTTAGACAGGAACACTGAAGCTTTCTTT.

The chain joins TRBV19 to TRBJ2-4; 9 positions match TRBD1. The V gene's germline CDR1 is LNHDA and CDR2 SQIVND (reference sequence). The CDR3 totals 12 residues. Trimming cost V 5 bases and J 13 bases; bases outside gene matches: 6. The CDR3 DNA follows: TGTGCCAGTAGTCAACAGGGGGCGAGCCAGTACTTC. Residues: CASSQQGASQYF.

To note about this clone: One end of the junction is discordant with germline, which a read error may explain. V gene TRBV7-2 combines with J gene TRBJ2-3; 8 positions match TRBD2. The CDR3 covers 16 residues. Per the germline V gene, CDR1 is SGHTA and CDR2 is FQGNSA. The CDR3 DNA follows: TGTGCCAGCAGCGTAGCGGGACATGAGGCCTCCGGTACGCAGTATTTT. Encoded protein: CASSVAGHEASGTQYF.

This clone was seen a single time. The chain has TRBV5-6 and TRBJ1-1, with 7 bases aligning to TRBD1. Germline V lookup: CDR1 SGHDT, CDR2 YYEEEE. This CDR3 has 14 amino acids. V lost 6 bases to trimming and J lost 1 base; unmatched junction nucleotides: 6. CDR3: CASTPQGTNTEAFF. In nucleotides, the CDR3 is TGTGCCAGCACTCCACAGGGGACGAACACTGAAGCTTTCTTT.

The chain uses TRBV5-1 and TRBJ2-3, with TRBD1 matching over 7 bases. V trimming: 4 bases; J trimming: 2 bases; junction bases outside the gene matches: 16. This CDR3 contains 18 residues. The germline gives CDR1 SGHRS, CDR2 YFSETQ. The chain's CDR3 is CASSPGKVSGQHTDTQYF. DNA of the CDR3: TGCGCCAGCAGCCCCGGAAAAGTATCGGGACAGCACACAGATACGCAGTATTTT. Full variable domain (missing parts from reference TRBV5-1 and TRBJ2-3): KAGVTQTPRYLIKTRGQQVTLSCSPISGHRSVSWYQQTPGQGLQFLFEYFSETQRNKGNFPGRFSGRQFSNSRSEMNVSTLELGDSALYLCASSPGKVSGQHTDTQYFGPGTRLTVL.

This clone occurred once. V and J are TRBV4-1 and TRBJ2-6; the D gene is possibly TRBD1 (6 bases). Trimming cost V 5 bases and J 0 bases, with 17 bases left between them. The germline gives CDR1 MGHRA, CDR2 YSYEKL. The CDR3 has 18 amino acids. This chain's CDR3 is CASSLTGLPYSGANVLTF. DNA for the CDR3: TGCGCCAGCAGCTTGACAGGTCTTCCATACTCTGGGGCCAACGTCCTGACTTTC.

The V gene is TRBV10-3, the J gene TRBJ1-5; D remains unclear. The CDR3 totals 17 residues. The germline CDR1 and CDR2 sequences are ENHRY and SYGVKD. The V end was cut by 3 bases, the J end by 0 bases, with 15 bases between. This CDR3 reads CAISDSAGAYSNQPQHF. In DNA, the CDR3 is TGTGCCATCAGTGACTCGGCAGGCGCATATAGCAATCAGCCCCAGCATTTT.

Note on this clone: Other DNA sequences in this specimen translate into the identical CDR3. This chain joins TRBV24-1 and TRBJ1-2; D is unresolved. V lost 3 bases and J lost 5, with 3 bases in between. The CDR3 is made up of 11 amino acids. The germline V gene has CDR1 KGHDR and CDR2 SFDVKD. The CDR3 nucleotides are TGTGCCACCAGTGATCCTTATGGCTACACCTTC. This encodes CATSDPYGYTF.

The gene calls are TRBV19 and TRBJ1-2, with 7 bases that match TRBD1. V lost 7 bases, J lost 9 bases, and 11 bases stayed unmatched. Looked up from germline, CDR1 is LNHDA and CDR2 is SQIVND (reference sequence). This CDR3 is built from 13 residues. CDR3 nucleotide sequence: TGTGCCAGTAATCTACGACAGGGAGGAAGCTACACCTTC. This gives the protein CASNLRQGGSYTF.

The J gene is TRBJ1-2, the V gene TRBV19, with 7 bases matching TRBD1. The V and J ends lost 9 bases and 1 base, in that order; junction bases with no gene match: 5. Germline V gene data show CDR1 as LNHDA and CDR2 as SQIVND (reference sequence). The CDR3 covers 13 residues. The CDR3 region has the DNA TGTGCCAGCCGCCGGGACAGTAACTATGGCTACACCTTC. Translation: CASRRDSNYGYTF.

This clone was counted a few times. V and J are TRBV6-5 and TRBJ2-1; the match to TRBD1 covers 12 bases. Germline CDR1 MNHEY, CDR2 SVGAGI. This CDR3 has 15 amino acids. Trimming took 2 bases from V and 7 from J; bases not matched to a gene: 3. The CDR3 DNA is TGTGCCAGCAGTTACGGGACAGGGGGCATGAATGAGCAGTTCTTC. Protein product: CASSYGTGGMNEQFF.

The chain recombines TRBV21-1 with TRBJ2-3; TRBD2, the D gene given by the table, was not confirmed from the DNA. TRBV21-1 is a recognized pseudogene. The CDR3 is 16 residues long. The DNA for the CDR3 is TGTGCCAGCAGCACCAAATTGATGTGTATACGGGATACGCAGTATTTT. Its translation is CASSTKLMCIRDTQYF.

The genes are TRBV23-1 and TRBJ1-4; 7 bases map to TRBD1. Being an ORF, TRBV23-1 has a function that is uncertain. CDR3 length equals 15 residues. V lost 0 bases and J lost 5; bases outside the gene matches: 3. The CDR3 nucleotides read TGCGCCAGCAGTCAATCCGGGGACAGCAATGAAAAACTGTTTTTT. Residues: CASSQSGDSNEKLFF.

The chain has TRBV9 and TRBJ2-6; 7 bases are shared with TRBD1. The V gene's germline CDR1 is SGDLS and CDR2 YYNGEE. Germline trimming cut 3 bases from V and 0 bases from J; bases unmatched to any gene: 9. CDR3 size: 18 residues. The CDR3 region has the DNA TGTGCCAGCAGCGCGAGGGAGACAGGGCGCTCTGGGGCCAACGTCCTGACTTTC. Encoded protein: CASSARETGRSGANVLTF.

V is TRBV6-1 and J is TRBJ2-2; tentatively, D is TRBD1 (6 bases). CDR3 size: 15 residues. CDR1 is MNHNS, CDR2 SASEGT, per germline. The germline V and J ends were trimmed by 2 bases and 4 bases, with 11 bases remaining between them. CDR3 in DNA: TGTGCCAGCAGTGAACAGGGGTGGGGCACCGGGGAGCTGTTTTTT. Translated, it gives CASSEQGWGTGELFF.

The chain combines TRBV27 with TRBJ1-1; 11 positions match TRBD1. The germline V gene has CDR1 MNHEY and CDR2 SMNVEV (reference sequence). V was pared by 7 bases and J by 0 bases, with 4 bases of the junction left unmatched. This CDR3 region has 15 residues. The CDR3 DNA reads TGTGCCAGCACCCCGGGACAGGGGGTGAACACTGAAGCTTTCTTT. Its translation is CASTPGQGVNTEAFF.

V and J are TRBV6-5 and TRBJ1-2, with 10 bases identical to TRBD1. With 6 bases clipped from V and 3 bases from J, the junction kept 7 bases outside the gene matches. The CDR3 sequence is 15 residues long. The germline CDR1 and CDR2 sequences are MNHEY and SVGAGI. The DNA for the CDR3 is TGTGCCAGCAGCCGGGACAGGGGTACTGACTATGGCTACACCTTC. Its protein is CASSRDRGTDYGYTF.

The rearrangement links TRBV24-1 to TRBJ2-5; 9 bases agree with TRBD1. Germline values: CDR1 KGHDR, CDR2 SFDVKD. The CDR3 is 21 amino acids. J was trimmed by 5 bases and V by 0 bases; bases with no gene match: 21. The CDR3 reads CATSDLWGQGRPWADGETQYF. The CDR3 DNA is TGTGCCACCAGTGATTTGTGGGGACAGGGTCGGCCATGGGCAGACGGGGAGACCCAGTACTTC.

CDR3: CASSLVPGVGAPSGTQYF. The DNA for the CDR3 is TGTGCCAGCAGCTTAGTCCCCGGGGTGGGGGCCCCCAGCGGGACCCAGTACTTC. The chain recombines TRBV5-6 with TRBJ2-5; TRBD1 is a possible D gene (6 bases). V dropped 2 bases and J dropped 7 bases, with 27 bases sitting between them. This CDR3 is 18 amino acids long. Germline assignment: CDR1 SGHDT and CDR2 YYEEEE. Using reference TRBV5-6 and TRBJ2-5 for the parts outside the CDR3, the full variable domain is DAGVTQSPTHLIKTRGQQVTLRCSPKSGHDTVSWYQQALGQGPQFIFQYYEEEERQRGNFPDRFSGHQFPNYSSELNVNALLLGDSALYLCASSLVPGVGAPSGTQYFGPGTRLLVL.

This chain uses TRBV7-3 with TRBJ2-7, with a tentative D call TRBD2 (6 bases). Germline CDR1 reads SGHTA; CDR2 reads FQGTGA. The CDR3 extends over 15 amino acids. The V end lost 1 base, the J end lost 1 base, and 11 bases lay between the germline ends. As DNA, the CDR3 is TGTGCCAGCAGCTTAAAGTCGGGACTTTCCTACGAGCAGTACTTC. Translating gives CASSLKSGLSYEQYF.

The chain has TRBV5-1 and TRBJ2-5; 7 nucleotides match TRBD1. This CDR3 contains 17 residues. CDR1 is SGHRS, CDR2 YFSETQ, per germline. Unmatched junction bases numbered 8, after V lost 0 bases and J lost 0 bases. CDR3: CASSLALTGTYQETQYF. CDR3 nucleotides: TGCGCCAGCAGCTTGGCCCTGACAGGGACGTACCAAGAGACCCAGTACTTC.

This clone was detected once. The chain combines TRBV28 with TRBJ1-4; TRBD1 aligns across 9 bases. Germline V gene data show CDR1 as MDHEN and CDR2 as SYDVKM. Germline trimming cut 6 bases from V and 8 bases from J; bases unmatched to any gene: 4. This CDR3 contains 13 residues. The CDR3 DNA is TGTGCCAGCAGACAGGGGGCGGAGGAAAAACTGTTTTTT. Its translation: CASRQGAEEKLFF. Looking up the rest from reference TRBV28 and TRBJ1-4 gives the full variable domain: DVKVTQSSRYLVKRTGEKVFLECVQDMDHENMFWYRQDPGLGLRLIYFSYDVKMKEKGDIPEGYSVSREKKERFSLILESASTNQTSMYLCASRQGAEEKLFFGSGTQLSVL.

V usage is TRBV3-1 (or the pseudogene TRBV3-2) and J usage is TRBJ1-2; tentatively, D is TRBD1 (6 bases). The ends were cut back, 7 bases at V and 8 bases at J, with 20 bases in the middle. The germline gives CDR1 LGHDT, CDR2 YNNKEL (reference sequence). The length of the CDR3 is 14 residues. The CDR3 sequence: CASTRGQGQGGYTF. As DNA, the CDR3 is TGTGCCAGCACCCGCGGCCAGGGGCAAGGAGGCTACACCTTC.

The chain combines TRBV14 with TRBJ1-1; 10 bases are shared with TRBD1. The CDR3 loop spans 17 amino acids. CDR1 SGHDN and CDR2 FVKESK come from the germline V gene. The ends lost 1 base at V and 6 bases at J; junction bases unmatched: 11. The CDR3, as DNA: TGTGCCAGCAGCCAAGTTAGGACAGGGGGAATTAGCGCTGAAGCTTTCTTT. Translated, it gives CASSQVRTGGISAEAFF.

The CDR3 here is CASSLGQGISGELFF. In DNA, the CDR3 is TGTGCCAGCAGCTTGGGACAGGGGATATCCGGGGAGCTGTTTTTT. V and J are TRBV5-5 and TRBJ2-2, with 8 bases that match TRBD1. The CDR3 has 15 residues. V dropped 0 bases and J dropped 6; count of bases not matched to a gene: 4. Germline V lookup: CDR1 SGHKS, CDR2 YYEKEE (reference sequence).

The V call is TRBV21-1, the J call TRBJ2-1; the table's D call of TRBD1 was not tested on the DNA. TRBV21-1 represents a pseudogene. CDR3 length: 17 amino acids. The CDR3 DNA reads as TGTGCCAGCAGCAAACGGGACAGGGGAAGGTCCTACAATGAGCAGTTCTTC. Translated, it gives CASSKRDRGRSYNEQFF.

The rearrangement links TRBV28 to TRBJ1-2; 7 nucleotides line up with TRBD1. The V and J ends lost 2 bases and 4 bases, in that order; junction bases with no gene match: 1. CDR3 length equals 13 residues. Per the germline V gene, CDR1 is MDHEN and CDR2 is SYDVKM. This CDR3 reads CASSLNRGYGYTF. CDR3 DNA: TGTGCCAGCAGTTTAAACAGGGGCTATGGCTACACCTTC.